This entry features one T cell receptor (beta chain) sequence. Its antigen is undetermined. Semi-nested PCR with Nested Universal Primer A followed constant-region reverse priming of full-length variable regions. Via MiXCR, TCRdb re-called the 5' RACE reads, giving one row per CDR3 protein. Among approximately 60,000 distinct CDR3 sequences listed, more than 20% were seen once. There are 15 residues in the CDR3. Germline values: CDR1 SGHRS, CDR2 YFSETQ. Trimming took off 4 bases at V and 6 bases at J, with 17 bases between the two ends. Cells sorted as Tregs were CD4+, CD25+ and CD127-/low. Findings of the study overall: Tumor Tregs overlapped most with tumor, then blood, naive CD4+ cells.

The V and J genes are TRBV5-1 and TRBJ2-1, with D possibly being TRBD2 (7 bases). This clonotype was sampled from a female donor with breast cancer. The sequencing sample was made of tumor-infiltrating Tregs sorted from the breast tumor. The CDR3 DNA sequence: TGCGCCAGCAGCCGGGGGGACACATCCCTCAATGAGCAGTTCTTC. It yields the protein CASSRGDTSLNEQFF.